Below, one T cell receptor beta chain is given with its context. This receptor's antigen is unknown. Within one base of it there is no much larger clone, and no base qualities were kept. The sample originates from a study of identical twins (TCRdb year 2016). In the study overall: TCR alpha and beta repertoires from monozygotic twins, unrelated adults of various ages and cord blood were deep-sequenced to test whether fetal clonotypes persist. To rule out contamination, the twin experiments were replicated at different times with different library preparation protocols.

Preparation of the library involved 5' RACE. Data came from an Illumina HiSeq 2000. Template switching introduced a universal primer binding site; the final cDNA contained a unique molecular identifier, enabling accurate counting of TCR cDNA molecules. Specific primers in the conserved constant-segment region were used to synthesize first-strand cDNA for the TCR alpha and beta chains. To control for contamination, every cDNA library carried two barcodes: a SMART-Mk sample barcode plus Illumina barcodes. TruSeq adapter sequences, together with Illumina sample barcodes, were added in two successive PCR steps. TCR alpha and beta cDNA libraries were sequenced on the Illumina HiSeq platform with custom primers. On the authors' methods: Unique molecular identifiers were extracted from raw reads with MiGEC, and CDR3 positions were determined with MiXCR. For each individual, recombination models were inferred using an EM algorithm with the repgenHMM and IGoR tools. The analysis of shared clonotypes was done with the tcR package in R, with sharing normalized by the product of cloneset sizes. Out-of-frame nonproductive sequences were analyzed to study raw recombination free of thymic and clonal selection effects. TCRdb cleaned the public reads at Q25 with fastp, built clones with MiXCR and kept in-frame beta chains. Every distinct CDR3 protein forms one entry, paired with its most common genes and DNA. What appears here as the V and J calls and clone size reflects TCRdb's work, not the paper's. This sample lists some 260,000 distinct CDR3 sequences; roughly an eighth were detected once. 8.8% of the sample is held by the ten biggest clonotypes.

Overall results and qualifications from the work: Compared with coincidental sharing between unrelated individuals, an excess of low generation-probability sequences was observed among out-of-frame TCR alpha sequences shared between twins. In monozygotic twins, recombination models systematically underestimated out-of-frame TCR alpha sharing, but the models matched the sharing seen between unrelated individuals. Fewer insertions were carried by abundant cord blood beta clonotypes; a weaker similar trend was observed in young adult naive repertoires, while no such trend was observed in memory repertoires. Zero-insertion analyses could be partly confounded by invariant T cells such as MAIT and iNKT, though diverse VJ usage argued against such confounding for most clonotypes. The excess sharing between twins in beta out-of-frame sequences was weaker because fewer shared sequences reduced the signal-to-noise ratio. Conclusions relied on cross-sectional statistical analysis, since the same donors could not be followed over many years.

All donors were healthy Caucasians. Miltenyi CD45RO+ enrichment and human naive T-cell isolation kits were used to isolate memory (CD45RO+) and naive T cells from PBMC. From the germline V gene, CDR1 is LGHNA and CDR2 is YSLEER. Cut back by 4 bases and 7 bases, the V and J ends lie 14 bases apart. The CDR3 sequence holds 15 residues, the cysteine and phenylalanine included. Only the CDR3 part of the read is kept: 45 bases, read in frame from the first base. The sequence is built from TRBV4-3 and TRBJ1-6, with TRBD1 perhaps the D gene, on 5 matching bases. This sequence originates from a woman younger than 35 in good health. The sequencing input was memory (CD45RO+) T cells sorted from blood. This specimen's cell subset or site label, interpreted: CD45RO+ enriched T cells. Here is the DNA: TGCGCCAGCAGCCGGGAGGGACTGGGGAATTCACCCCTCCACTTT. Translated, this is CASSREGLGNSPLHF.